A selection of T cell receptor beta chains follows, all from one sample in a study of blood T cell repertoires in COVID-19. Sequencing used immunoSEQ multiplex PCR; TCRdb keeps in-frame clones, though not all of them. The sample lists 200,000 to 300,000 clones, around 84% occurring once. Sequencing was performed on peripheral blood. The receptors shown here come from a man between 60 and 70 years old with acute or convalescent COVID-19. Each CDR3 is given without its conserved first and last residue.

>TRBV2|TRBJ2-7
ASSEGPGTAAYEQY
>TRBV2|TRBJ2-7
ASIRLAPYYEQY
>TRBV24-1|TRBJ2-5
ARWDRDQETQY
>TRBV6-1|TRBJ2-1
ASSEPGDSGGHNEQF
>TRBV2|TRBJ2-7
ASRDPRGGVGEQY
>TRBV6-2/TRBV6-3|TRBJ2-7
ASSRGLAGGPTGEQY
>TRBV14|TRBJ2-6
ASRPQGSGANVLT
>TRBV21-1|TRBJ2-2
ASSTGLAGAPGELF
>TRBV19|TRBJ1-3
ASSIRGFGNTIY
>TRBV6-1|TRBJ1-2
ASSEEEGPTYGYT
>TRBV7-9|TRBJ2-1
ASSQPTGGVYNEQF
>TRBV6-5|TRBJ2-3
ASGGYFTDTQY
>TRBV5-3|TRBJ1-2
ARALRADYGYT
>TRBV2|TRBJ2-3
ASSYLAGGSDTQY
>TRBV28|TRBJ1-6
ASSLYRGSNNSPLH
>TRBV5-5|TRBJ2-2
ASSSGQDTGELF
>TRBV28|TRBJ2-7
ASSLWSGGVYEQY
>TRBV7-9|TRBJ2-1
ASSLRSDEQF
>TRBV4-2|TRBJ2-2
ASSALDSGELF
>TRBV6-5|TRBJ2-3
ASTRLGSTDTQY
>TRBV7-2|TRBJ2-3
ASSLERGLNTDTQY
>TRBV6-5|TRBJ1-2
ASSYYSTGQGRGYT
>TRBV6-5|TRBJ1-4
ASKLGVYREKLF
>TRBV10-3|TRBJ1-2
AISFDGGGYT
>TRBV6-2/TRBV6-3|TRBJ1-1
ASSSGTANRKAF
>TRBV7-3|TRBJ2-6
ASSPDRALGANVLT
>TRBV3-1/TRBV3-2|TRBJ1-2
ASSQQQGGQGYT
>TRBV19|TRBJ2-4
ASRGQASDIQY
>TRBV7-6|TRBJ1-6
ASSSSGQGASPLH
>TRBV7-3|TRBJ2-3
ASSLTGGETDTQY
>TRBV2|TRBJ2-1
ASSPRTGSYNEQF
>TRBV7-9|TRBJ2-1
ASSLNPASGRNEQF
>TRBV27|TRBJ2-7
ASSFFSGTGSYEQY
>TRBV7-9|TRBJ2-2
ASSLMGRESNTGELF
>TRBV6-4|TRBJ2-3
ASSDSVRGPLDTQY
>TRBV6-1|TRBJ2-2
ASHHTGELF
>TRBV6-5|TRBJ1-2
ASSYSRGALAGYT
>TRBV13|TRBJ2-2
ASSPPTSGNTGELF
>TRBV7-2|TRBJ2-7
ASSSLSSRSEQY
>TRBV12-3/TRBV12-4|TRBJ2-7
ASRRTGANEQY
>TRBV18|TRBJ1-5
ASSPQGQGQPQH
>TRBV9|TRBJ2-1
ASSPPSGHHNEQF